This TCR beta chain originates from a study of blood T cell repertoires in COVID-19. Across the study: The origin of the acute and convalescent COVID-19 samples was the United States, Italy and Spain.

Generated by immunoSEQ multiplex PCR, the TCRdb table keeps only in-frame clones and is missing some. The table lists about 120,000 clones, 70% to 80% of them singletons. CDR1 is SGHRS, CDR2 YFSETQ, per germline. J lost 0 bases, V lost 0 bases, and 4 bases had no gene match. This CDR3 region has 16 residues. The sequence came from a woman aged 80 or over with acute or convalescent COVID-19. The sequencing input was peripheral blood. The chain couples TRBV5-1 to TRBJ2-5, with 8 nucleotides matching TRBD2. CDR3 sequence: CASSLAASGYQETQYF. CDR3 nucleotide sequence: TGCGCCAGCAGCTTGGCGGCTAGCGGGTACCAAGAGACCCAGTACTTC.